This is a list of T cell receptor beta chains from one sample in a study of shared clonotypes between healthy human individuals. The repertoire was sequenced with immunoSEQ multiplex PCR; TCRdb's copy has only in-frame clones and lacks some. The table has around 2.5 million clones, over 85% seen once. The sequenced sample consisted of naive CD4+ T cells from PBMCs. Receptors originate from a man aged 18 to 35 in good health. Some clones in this sample may be carry-over from other donors' samples. Both conserved end residues are part of each CDR3. Fields, in order: CDR3 DNA, CDR3 protein, V gene, D gene, J gene, clone size. D genes are given only for firm matches. Part of the rows lack a size; the others show once, few, many or a class for expanded clones.

TGTGCCAGCAGCTTCAAGGGCACAGCCAAAAACATTCAGTACTTC | CASSFKGTAKNIQYF | TRBV5-4 | NA | TRBJ2-4 | few
TGTGCCTGGAGTGTTTTGCAGAACTATGGCTACACCTTC | CAWSVLQNYGYTF | TRBV30 | NA | TRBJ1-2 | NA
TGTGCCAGCAGCTTAGATTTAGGTGGAGGAGATACGCAGTATTTT | CASSLDLGGGDTQYF | TRBV11-2 | NA | TRBJ2-3 | NA
TGTGCCAGCAGTTTACATGTAACAGGGGCCCCAGAGACCCAGTACTTC | CASSLHVTGAPETQYF | TRBV27 | TRBD1 | TRBJ2-5 | NA
TGTGCCGGATTGAGAGGAGGGACGGGTAACACTGAAGCTTTCTTT | CAGLRGGTGNTEAFF | TRBV28 | NA | TRBJ1-1 | NA
TGTGCCAGCAGAGGAACAGGGGGCTACAATGAGCAGTTCTTC | CASRGTGGYNEQFF | TRBV7-9 | TRBD1 | TRBJ2-1 | NA
TGTGCCAGCAGCCCGGGGCTGGGACAGGGAGGCAATGAGCAGTTCTTC | CASSPGLGQGGNEQFF | TRBV7-2 | TRBD1 | TRBJ2-1 | NA
TGCGCCAGCAGGGAGGGACACGCAGCCGGGGAGCTGTTTTTT | CASREGHAAGELFF | TRBV5-1 | NA | TRBJ2-2 | NA
TGTGCCAGCACCTCCGCTGGACAGCCATCATTGGTGTACTTC | CASTSAGQPSLVYF | TRBV28 | NA | TRBJ2-5 | NA
TGTGCCAGTAGTATCGTGGGAAGGGGCTTATACTATGGCTACACCTTC | CASSIVGRGLYYGYTF | TRBV19 | NA | TRBJ1-2 | NA
TGTGCCAGCAGCTCTGGGACAGGGTGGGGAGTTCGGGGCTACACCTTC | CASSSGTGWGVRGYTF | TRBV9 | TRBD1 | TRBJ1-2 | NA
TGTGCCAGCAGCCTGCAGGGGGTAGATACGCAGTATTTT | CASSLQGVDTQYF | TRBV7-3 | TRBD1 | TRBJ2-3 | NA
TGTGCCATCCGGGAAACAGATACGCAGTATTTT | CAIRETDTQYF | TRBV10-3 | NA | TRBJ2-3 | NA
TGCAGCGCCGGGGGCAGGCCCTCGATGGCTGGCTACACCTTC | CSAGGRPSMAGYTF | TRBV29-1 | NA | TRBJ1-2 | NA
TGTGCCAGCAGTGTCCCCCAAGAGACCCAGTACTTC | CASSVPQETQYF | TRBV6-1 | NA | TRBJ2-5 | once
TGTGCCAGTAGTATGGGACTGAGGGCCCAGCATTTT | CASSMGLRAQHF | TRBV19 | NA | TRBJ1-5 | NA
TGTGCCAGCAGTTCAGCGGACAGGGACCACGAGCAGTACTTC | CASSSADRDHEQYF | TRBV28 | TRBD1 | TRBJ2-7 | NA
TGTGCCAGCAGTTACATGGGGCCAAAGGGCCCAGATACGCAGTATTTT | CASSYMGPKGPDTQYF | TRBV6-5 | NA | TRBJ2-3 | NA
TGTGCCAGCAGTTTCCCGGGACTAGCGGGAGGCCCTGCCCCCACGGATACGCAGTATTTT | CASSFPGLAGGPAPTDTQYF | TRBV7-6 | TRBD2 | TRBJ2-3 | NA
TGTGCCAGCTGGTCTGGACAGGGTAATTCACCCCTCCACTTT | CASWSGQGNSPLHF | TRBV11-2 | TRBD1 | TRBJ1-6 | NA
TGTGCCAGCAGCCCCGTCGGGATCGCTGGGGCCAACGTCCTGACTTTC | CASSPVGIAGANVLTF | TRBV7-9 | NA | TRBJ2-6 | NA
TGTGCCAGCAGTTTCACTAGCGGAACAGATACGCAGTATTTT | CASSFTSGTDTQYF | TRBV9 | TRBD2 | TRBJ2-3 | once
TGTGCCAGCTCACTGGGACACGCATACAATGAGCAGTTCTTC | CASSLGHAYNEQFF | TRBV18 | NA | TRBJ2-1 | once
TGCGCCAGCAGCTTCGGGACAGCGAACACTGAAGCTTTCTTT | CASSFGTANTEAFF | TRBV5-1 | TRBD1 | TRBJ1-1 | NA
TGTGCCAGCAGTGAACTCGTGGGAGAGGGGAACACTGAAGCTTTCTTT | CASSELVGEGNTEAFF | TRBV6-1 | NA | TRBJ1-1 | NA
TGTGCCAGCAGTCGGTTTGAGGTTCACCGAGAGACCCAGTACTTC | CASSRFEVHRETQYF | TRBV28 | NA | TRBJ2-5 | NA
TGCGCCAGCAGCCAAGTTGACAGCTATTACGAGCAGTACTTC | CASSQVDSYYEQYF | TRBV4-1 | NA | TRBJ2-7 | once
TGCGCCAGCAGCCAAGGTCAGGGGTACACAGATACGCAGTATTTT | CASSQGQGYTDTQYF | TRBV4-3 | NA | TRBJ2-3 | NA
TGTGCCAGCTCACCAGGGAGAAGGAGCTACGAGCAGTACTTC | CASSPGRRSYEQYF | TRBV18 | NA | TRBJ2-7 | NA
TGTGCCAGCAGCCGACCCGGACGTCATAATTCACCCCTCCACTTT | CASSRPGRHNSPLHF | TRBV5-4 | NA | TRBJ1-6 | NA
TGTGCCAGCAGCGCCACCCCCGCTGCAACTAATGAAAAACTGTTTTTT | CASSATPAATNEKLFF | TRBV9 | NA | TRBJ1-4 | NA
TGTGCCAGCAGCTTAGCAGTGTCTCAAGAGACCCAGTACTTC | CASSLAVSQETQYF | TRBV5-4 | NA | TRBJ2-5 | NA
TGTGCCATCCGAGATCGAGGCAATCAGCCCCAGCATTTT | CAIRDRGNQPQHF | TRBV10-3 | NA | TRBJ1-5 | NA
TGTGCCAGCAGTGAAGCCACAGGGGGCACTGAAGCTTTCTTT | CASSEATGGTEAFF | TRBV2 | TRBD1 | TRBJ1-1 | NA
TGTGCCAGCAGCCCCACCGGGCAGGGGAGGACTGAAGCTTTCTTT | CASSPTGQGRTEAFF | TRBV11-1 | NA | TRBJ1-1 | NA
TGCACCAGCAGCCAAGTGGCGACAGGGTTCACCGGGGAGCTGTTTTTT | CTSSQVATGFTGELFF | TRBV1 | NA | TRBJ2-2 | NA
TGTGCCAGCAGTGTGGAGGGGTACTCTGGGGCCAACGTCCTGACTTTC | CASSVEGYSGANVLTF | TRBV6-1 | NA | TRBJ2-6 | once
TGTGCCAGCAGCTTAGCGCCGACAGGTTCCTACGAGCAGTACTTC | CASSLAPTGSYEQYF | TRBV7-2 | NA | TRBJ2-7 | NA
TGTGCCAGCAGCGAGGGACTAGCGGGAGGCACAGATACGCAGTATTTT | CASSEGLAGGTDTQYF | TRBV9 | TRBD2 | TRBJ2-3 | NA
TGTGCCAGCACTCAGACACCCGGCGGGAGTGGCACGCAGTATTTT | CASTQTPGGSGTQYF | TRBV6-5 | TRBD2 | TRBJ2-3 | NA
TGCGCCAGCAGCTTGGGAGCCCCCCGCAACTCCTACGAGCAGTACTTC | CASSLGAPRNSYEQYF | TRBV5-1 | NA | TRBJ2-7 | few
TGTGCCAGCAGCCTCGGCGGACGTAGGGACTATGGCTACACCTTC | CASSLGGRRDYGYTF | TRBV28 | NA | TRBJ1-2 | NA
TGTGCCAGCAGTGAAATGACCCAGCAGTACTTC | CASSEMTQQYF | TRBV6-1 | NA | TRBJ2-7 | NA
TGTGCCAGCAGCTTAGTAGCGGGCACCGGGGAGCTGTTTTTT | CASSLVAGTGELFF | TRBV11-2 | TRBD2 | TRBJ2-2 | NA
TGTGCCAGCAGCTTAGACGGGGCGGCTGGAAACACCATATATTTT | CASSLDGAAGNTIYF | TRBV11-2 | NA | TRBJ1-3 | NA
TGTGCCAGCCCGGGACCGACCAACACTGAAGCTTTCTTT | CASPGPTNTEAFF | TRBV2 | NA | TRBJ1-1 | NA
TGTGCCAGCAGTGAAGAGAGGAGGGACAGCCACACCGGGGAGCTGTTTTTT | CASSEERRDSHTGELFF | TRBV6-1 | NA | TRBJ2-2 | NA
TGTGCCAGCAGTGCCCCGGTCTTCCCCGGATTGGATACGCAGTATTTT | CASSAPVFPGLDTQYF | TRBV6-4 | NA | TRBJ2-3 | once
TGTGCCAGTAGTATCGGCGGGGGGCGAGGCCAGCCCCAGCATTTT | CASSIGGGRGQPQHF | TRBV19 | NA | TRBJ1-5 | NA
TGTGCCAGAACATTTATTCGGACAGGGGGCTCCCCTCGGGAGACCCAGTACTTC | CARTFIRTGGSPRETQYF | TRBV21-1 | NA | TRBJ2-5 | NA
TGTGCTAGTGGTTTGGTACGGGGGCTTAGCACTGAAGCTTTCTTT | CASGLVRGLSTEAFF | TRBV12-5 | NA | TRBJ1-1 | once
TGCGCCAGCAGCCAAGAGTGGTCCAGATCTTACTACAATGAGCAGTTCTTC | CASSQEWSRSYYNEQFF | TRBV4-1 | NA | TRBJ2-1 | NA